This TCR beta chain is from a study of blood T cells in healthy people across ages. Study-wide points: Long-lived donors carried more naive CD4+ cells and greater diversity than aged donors.

Then a second PCR, running roughly 6 to 12 cycles, was carried out with a sample-barcoded 5' primer and a J-beta primer mix. Each cDNA molecule received a tag from a template-switch adaptor that had 12 random nucleotides. One entry per CDR3 protein results from TCRdb running MiXCR on the 5' RACE reads. The sample yields 250,000 to 300,000 distinct CDR3 sequences, 27% seen once. The CDR3 contains 14 residues. Comment on this clonotype: Its target is unknown.

Whenever a sample was processed, at least 6 million PBMCs were isolated. RNA extraction gave at least 5.5 micrograms of total RNA per sample. Sequences were obtained from blood. The source of this sequence is a woman in her 70s in good health. V is TRBV21-1 and J is TRBJ2-7; the table's TRBD1 call for D was not verified on the DNA. TRBV21-1 is termed a pseudogene. CDR3 DNA: TGTGCCGGTGATCAATCCGGACAAAAGCACGAGCAGTACTTC. Translated: CAGDQSGQKHEQYF.